This T cell receptor beta chain appears in the sequencing data of a study of blood T cell repertoires in COVID-19. About the study: Samples came from the United States, Italy and Spain, spanning acute and convalescent COVID-19. The cDNA or gDNA used as material had been derived from T cells, B-cell-depleted T cells, or PBMCs.

Repertoires were generated with immunoSEQ multiplex PCR, while TCRdb's copy carries only in-frame clones and drops some. Here the sample spans some 530,000 clones, 75% to 90% being singletons. This clone was detected a few times. Germline V gene data show CDR1 as KGHSH and CDR2 as LQKENI. V lost 3 bases to trimming and J lost 2 bases, with 20 bases between them. The CDR3 is made up of 18 amino acids. Specimen: peripheral blood. The rearrangement joins TRBV18 to TRBJ2-1; D might be TRBD1 (5 bases). The sequence derives from a human donor in a cohort sampled during active COVID-19. The chain's CDR3 is CASSPRDDLRVTYNEQFF. In nucleotides, the CDR3 is TGTGCCAGCTCACCGAGAGACGACCTCAGGGTAACCTACAATGAGCAGTTCTTC.